Below, 8 T cell receptor beta chains from the same sample are listed, as sequenced in a study of response to subunit inactivated influenza vaccine. TCRdb re-derived calls from the RT-PCR reads in MiXCR, one entry per CDR3 protein. The table records some 600,000 distinct CDR3 sequences, about 14% of them present only once. The specimen was PBMCs from blood, collected around two weeks before vaccination. These receptor sequences come from a man between 50 and 59 years old who received an inactivated influenza vaccine.

The chain recombines TRBV6-5 with TRBJ2-2; maybe TRBD1 (5 bases). Germline V gives CDR1 MNHEY, CDR2 SVGAGI. Trimming removed 2 bases from V and 4 bases from J, with 11 bases in between. The CDR3 totals 15 residues. CDR3 amino acids: CASSYDSPITGELFF. CDR3 DNA sequence: TGTGCCAGCAGTTACGACAGCCCGATCACCGGGGAGCTGTTTTTT.

Comment on this clonotype: Sequence at one end of the junction differs from germline and may be a read error. The CDR3 DNA is TGTGTCAGCAGCTCGGGACGTAGCTCCTACAATGAGCAGTTCTTC. Its protein is CVSSSGRSSYNEQFF. The chain couples TRBV7-9 to TRBJ2-1; D is perhaps TRBD1 or TRBD2 (5 bases each). Germline V gives CDR1 SEHNR, CDR2 FQNEAQ (reference sequence). This CDR3 is 15 amino acids long. Full variable domain (outside the CDR3, taken from reference TRBV7-9 and TRBJ2-1): DTGVSQNPRHKITKRGQNVTFRCDPISEHNRLYWYRQTLGQGPEFLTYFQNEAQLEKSRLLSDRFSAERPKGSFSTLEIQRTEQGDSAMYLCVSSSGRSSYNEQFFGPGTRLTVL.

V usage is TRBV27 and J usage is TRBJ2-2; no clear D gene. Germline CDR1 is MNHEY and CDR2 is SMNVEV (reference sequence). The CDR3 runs to 13 residues. V was cut by 4 bases and J by 3 bases, with 6 bases left in between. The CDR3, as DNA: TGTGCCAGCAGTTATGCAGACACCGGGGAGCTGTTTTTT. Amino acid sequence: CASSYADTGELFF.

This clonotype was recorded a few times. The chain couples TRBV5-8 to TRBJ2-1, with a tentative D call TRBD1 (6 bases). This CDR3 is 15 amino acids long. CDR1 SGHTS and CDR2 YDEGEE come from the germline V gene. V was clipped by 3 bases and J by 2 bases, with 12 bases between them. The DNA for the CDR3 is TGTGCCAGCAGCTCCAGGGGTTTCACCTACAATGAGCAGTTCTTC. Translated: CASSSRGFTYNEQFF.

This clonotype was counted between two and nine times. CDR3 in amino acids: CASSPEGANVLTF. CDR3 nucleotides: TGTGCCAGCAGCCCTGAAGGGGCCAACGTCCTGACTTTC. The J gene is TRBJ2-6, the V gene TRBV4-2; D is unresolved. Germline assignment: CDR1 LGHNA and CDR2 YNFKEQ. The V end lost 4 bases, the J end lost 4 bases, and 5 bases lay between the germline ends. The CDR3 sequence is 13 residues long.

This clonotype appeared many times. V is TRBV9 and J is TRBJ1-1, with a tentative D call TRBD1 (5 bases). Germline V gene data show CDR1 as SGDLS and CDR2 as YYNGEE. V gave up 0 bases and J gave up 0 bases, with 12 bases separating them. This CDR3 comprises 16 residues. The CDR3 DNA is TGTGCCAGCAGCGTAGTTTCGGGGCCGATGAACACTGAAGCTTTCTTT. Protein: CASSVVSGPMNTEAFF.

The CDR3 DNA reads as TGTGCCAGCAGTGGAGGGACTAGCGGCTCCTACTCCTACGAGCAGTACTTC. Its translation: CASSGGTSGSYSYEQYF. V is TRBV12-3 or TRBV12-4 and J is TRBJ2-7; 11 positions agree with TRBD2. The CDR3 is made up of 17 amino acids. V trimming: 5 bases; J trimming: 0 bases; junction bases outside the gene matches: 9.

This chain joins TRBV12-3 or TRBV12-4 and TRBJ2-5; 11 positions match TRBD1. After removal of 5 bases from V and 4 bases from J, the junction contained 9 bases not matched to a gene. This CDR3 has 16 residues. The CDR3 bases are TGTGCCAGCAGTAATCCGAGGACAGGGGGCGGAGAGACCCAGTACTTC. This encodes CASSNPRTGGGETQYF.